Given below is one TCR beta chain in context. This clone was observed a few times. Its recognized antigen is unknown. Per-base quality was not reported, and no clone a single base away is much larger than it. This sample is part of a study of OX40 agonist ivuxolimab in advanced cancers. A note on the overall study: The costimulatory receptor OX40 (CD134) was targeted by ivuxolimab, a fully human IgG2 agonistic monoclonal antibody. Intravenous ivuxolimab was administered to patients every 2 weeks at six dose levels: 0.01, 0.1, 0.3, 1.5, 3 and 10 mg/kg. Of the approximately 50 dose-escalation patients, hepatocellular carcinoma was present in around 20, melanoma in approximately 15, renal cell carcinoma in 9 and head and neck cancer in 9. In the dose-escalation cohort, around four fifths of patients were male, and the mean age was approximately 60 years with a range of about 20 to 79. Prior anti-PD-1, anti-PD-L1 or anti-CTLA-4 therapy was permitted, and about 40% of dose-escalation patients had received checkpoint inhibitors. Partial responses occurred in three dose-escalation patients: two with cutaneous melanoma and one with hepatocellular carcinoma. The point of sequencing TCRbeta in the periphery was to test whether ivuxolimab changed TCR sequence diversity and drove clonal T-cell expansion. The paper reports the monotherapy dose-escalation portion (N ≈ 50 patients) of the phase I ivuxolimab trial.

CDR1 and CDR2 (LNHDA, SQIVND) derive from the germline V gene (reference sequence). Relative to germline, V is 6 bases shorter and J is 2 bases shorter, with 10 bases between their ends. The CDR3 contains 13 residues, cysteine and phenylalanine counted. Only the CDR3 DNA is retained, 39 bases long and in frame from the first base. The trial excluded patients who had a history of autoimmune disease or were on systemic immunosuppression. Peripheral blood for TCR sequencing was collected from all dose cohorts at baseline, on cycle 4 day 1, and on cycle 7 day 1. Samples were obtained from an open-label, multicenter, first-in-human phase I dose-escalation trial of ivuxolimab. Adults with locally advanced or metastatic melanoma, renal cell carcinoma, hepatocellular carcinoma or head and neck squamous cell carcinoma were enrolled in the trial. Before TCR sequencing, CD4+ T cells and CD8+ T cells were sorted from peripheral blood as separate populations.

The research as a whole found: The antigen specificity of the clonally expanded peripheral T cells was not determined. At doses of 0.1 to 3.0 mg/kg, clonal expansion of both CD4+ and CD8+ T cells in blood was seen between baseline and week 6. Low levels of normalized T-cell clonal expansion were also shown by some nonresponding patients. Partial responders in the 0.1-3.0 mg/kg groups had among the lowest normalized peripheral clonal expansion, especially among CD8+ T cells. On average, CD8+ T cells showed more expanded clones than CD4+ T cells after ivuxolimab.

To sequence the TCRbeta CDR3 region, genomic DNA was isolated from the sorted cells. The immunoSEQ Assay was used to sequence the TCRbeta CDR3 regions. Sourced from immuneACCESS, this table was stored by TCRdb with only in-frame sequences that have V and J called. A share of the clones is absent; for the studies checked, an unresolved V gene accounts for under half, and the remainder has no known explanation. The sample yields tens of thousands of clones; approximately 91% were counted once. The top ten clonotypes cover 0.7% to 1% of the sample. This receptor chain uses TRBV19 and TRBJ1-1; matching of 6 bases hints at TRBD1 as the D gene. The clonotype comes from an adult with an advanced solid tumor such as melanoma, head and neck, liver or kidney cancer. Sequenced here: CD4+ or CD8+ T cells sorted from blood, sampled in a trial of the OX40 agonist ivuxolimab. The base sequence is TGTGCCAGTAGGATGGACAGCAACACTGAAGCTTTCTTT. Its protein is CASRMDSNTEAFF.